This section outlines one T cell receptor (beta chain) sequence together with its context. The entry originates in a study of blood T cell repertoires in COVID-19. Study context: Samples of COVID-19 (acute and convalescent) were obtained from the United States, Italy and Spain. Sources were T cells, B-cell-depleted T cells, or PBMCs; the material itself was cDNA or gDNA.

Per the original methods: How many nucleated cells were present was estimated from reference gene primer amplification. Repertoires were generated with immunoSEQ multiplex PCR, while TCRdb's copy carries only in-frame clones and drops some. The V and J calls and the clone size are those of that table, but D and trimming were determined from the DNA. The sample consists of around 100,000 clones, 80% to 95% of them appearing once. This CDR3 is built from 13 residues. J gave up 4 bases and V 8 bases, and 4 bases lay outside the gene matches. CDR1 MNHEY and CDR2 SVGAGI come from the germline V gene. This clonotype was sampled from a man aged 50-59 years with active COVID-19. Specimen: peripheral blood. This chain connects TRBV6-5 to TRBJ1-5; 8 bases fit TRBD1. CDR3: CASRGTGNQPQHF. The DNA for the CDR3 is TGTGCCAGCCGCGGGACAGGTAATCAGCCCCAGCATTTT.